These T cell receptor beta chains were read from a single sample in a study of cytomegalovirus exposure and HLA in healthy donors. Some clones are missing from TCRdb's copy, which holds only in-frame ones; the method was immunoSEQ multiplex PCR. The repertoire includes around 120,000 clones, under 80% of them detected once, and approximately 28% sits in the top ten. The specimen was PBMCs. The receptor set was obtained from a man aged 60 to 69 in good health and CMV-seropositive. CDR3s include the opening cysteine and the closing phenylalanine or tryptophan. A D gene is named only where the DNA matches it firmly. Not all rows give a size; the values are once, few, many and, for expanded clones, a class.

clone size,D gene,V gene,J gene,CDR3 DNA,CDR3 protein
NA,TRBD1,TRBV11-2,TRBJ2-7,TGTGCCAGCAGCTTAGGCTCAGGGGGCTCCTACGAGCAGTACTTC,CASSLGSGGSYEQYF
NA,NA,TRBV5-1,TRBJ1-2,TGCGCCAGCAGCTTGGCGACAGCCTCTGGCTACACCTTC,CASSLATASGYTF
NA,NA,TRBV28,TRBJ1-1,TGTGCCAGCACCACGCAGGTGGGCACTGAAGCTTTCTTT,CASTTQVGTEAFF
NA,TRBD1,TRBV27,TRBJ2-5,TGTGCCAGCAGTTCCTGGACAGGGCGCCAAGAGACCCAGTACTTC,CASSSWTGRQETQYF
few,TRBD1,TRBV2,TRBJ1-5,TGTGCCAGCAGTGAAGGGACAGGGCACCGCGTCCAGCATTTT,CASSEGTGHRVQHF
NA,TRBD1,TRBV28,TRBJ1-2,TGTGCCAGCAGCCCCCGACAGGGGGCGCATGGGAACTATGGCTACACCTTC,CASSPRQGAHGNYGYTF
NA,TRBD1,TRBV11-3,TRBJ1-1,TGTGCCAGCAGAGACGGGACAGGAGATGGCACTGAAGCTTTCTTT,CASRDGTGDGTEAFF
once,NA,TRBV5-5,TRBJ2-7,TGTGCCAGCAGCTTGGCAGGAGGGCCTGGCTACGAGCAGTACTTC,CASSLAGGPGYEQYF
NA,NA,TRBV30,TRBJ1-1,TGTGCCTGGAGTGTACCCAGGGTTCTGAACACTGAAGCTTTCTTT,CAWSVPRVLNTEAFF
few,TRBD1,TRBV27,TRBJ1-6,TGTGCCAGCAGTTCGGGACAGGGGTTCTATAATTCACCCCTCCACTTT,CASSSGQGFYNSPLHF
NA,NA,TRBV18,TRBJ1-1,TGTGCCAGCTCACCACAATGGGCGACAGGCACTGAAGCTTTCTTT,CASSPQWATGTEAFF
NA,TRBD1,TRBV2,TRBJ2-7,TGTGCCAGCAGGACAGGGGGCTTGGCCTACGAGCAGTACTTC,CASRTGGLAYEQYF
NA,NA,TRBV16,TRBJ1-2,TGTGCCAGCAGCCATGAACAGAACTATGGCTACACCTTC,CASSHEQNYGYTF
NA,TRBD1,TRBV2,TRBJ2-1,TGTGCCAGCAGGGGACAGGGGTTCTACAATGAGCAGTTCTTC,CASRGQGFYNEQFF
once,NA,TRBV9,TRBJ1-6,TGTGCCAGCAGCGTTTCGGGGGTTAGCACTCATTCACCCCTCCACTTT,CASSVSGVSTHSPLHF
NA,TRBD2,TRBV5-1,TRBJ2-3,TGCGCCAGCAGTTGGAGCGGGAGGAGCACAGATACGCAGTATTTT,CASSWSGRSTDTQYF
NA,TRBD1,TRBV28,TRBJ1-3,TGTGCCAGCAGTTCTCTACAGGGGAGAGACACCATATATTTT,CASSSLQGRDTIYF
few,NA,TRBV19,TRBJ2-5,TGTGCCAGTAGTATAGCTGGAGGTGAGACCCAGTACTTC,CASSIAGGETQYF
once,TRBD1,TRBV6-6,TRBJ1-2,TGTGCCAGCAGTTATAGCTGGACAGGGGGGGTTGATGGCTACACCTTC,CASSYSWTGGVDGYTF
few,TRBD2,TRBV2,TRBJ2-7,TGTGCCAGCAGTCTAGCGGAGATCTCCTACGAGCAGTACTTC,CASSLAEISYEQYF
NA,TRBD2,TRBV5-1,TRBJ2-4,TGCGCCAGCAGCTTCCTTTTAGCGGGGGGAGCCAAAAACATTCAGTACTTC,CASSFLLAGGAKNIQYF
NA,NA,TRBV18,TRBJ1-1,TGTGCCAGCTCACTGCTAAAGAACACTGAAGCTTTCTTT,CASSLLKNTEAFF
NA,TRBD1,TRBV7-3,TRBJ2-7,TGTGCCAGCAGCACGGACAGGGGAGGCGAGCAGTACTTC,CASSTDRGGEQYF
NA,TRBD2,TRBV7-9,TRBJ2-3,TGTGCCAGCAGCGTAGCGGGGGGGGCAGATACGCAGTATTTT,CASSVAGGADTQYF
NA,TRBD1,TRBV10-1,TRBJ1-1,TGCGCCAGCGGACAGGGGGGCGGTGAAGCTTTCTTT,CASGQGGGEAFF
NA,TRBD2,TRBV29-1,TRBJ2-1,TGCAGCGCCCTAGCGGGGACCCCTCGAATCTACAATGAGCAGTTCTTC,CSALAGTPRIYNEQFF
once,TRBD2,TRBV28,TRBJ2-7,TGTGCCAGCAGTTTGATTAGCGGGAGAATCGACGAGCAGTACTTC,CASSLISGRIDEQYF
NA,TRBD1,TRBV6-5,TRBJ1-6,TGTGCCAGCAGCTCAGGGGGCGCGAATTCACCCCTCCACTTT,CASSSGGANSPLHF
NA,TRBD1,TRBV28,TRBJ2-7,TGTGCCAGCAGTCACAGACGGGACAGGGAGAAGAACGAGCAGTACTTC,CASSHRRDREKNEQYF
once,NA,TRBV7-6,TRBJ1-2,TGTGCCAGCACCCCGCTTAATATAGCCAACTATGGCTACACCTTC,CASTPLNIANYGYTF
NA,NA,TRBV28,TRBJ2-5,TGTGCCAGCAGCCTCAGGGGAAAAGAGACCCAGTACTTC,CASSLRGKETQYF
NA,NA,TRBV7-3,TRBJ1-2,TGTGCCAGCAGCGCCGGGGCAGGGGCGGACTATGGCTACACCTTC,CASSAGAGADYGYTF
once,NA,TRBV7-6,TRBJ1-5,TGTGCCAGCAGCCCCGGGGGGGCCGAACAGCCCCAGCATTTT,CASSPGGAEQPQHF
NA,NA,TRBV9,TRBJ2-7,TGTGCCAGCGGAGATTACGAGCAGTACTTC,CASGDYEQYF
NA,NA,TRBV2,TRBJ1-2,TGTGCCAGCAGTGAAGCTGACAGAAGGATGTCTGGCTACACCTTC,CASSEADRRMSGYTF
NA,TRBD1,TRBV5-1,TRBJ1-4,TGCGCCAGCAGCTCAGGCGGGACAGCTACCGCAACTAATGAAAAACTGTTTTTT,CASSSGGTATATNEKLFF
once,TRBD1,TRBV6-5,TRBJ1-5,TGTGCCAGCAGTTCTGCCCAGGGGGCACGGAATCAGCCCCAGCATTTT,CASSSAQGARNQPQHF
NA,TRBD1,TRBV18,TRBJ2-5,TGTGCCAGCTCCCCCGGGGACAGGGGGAAGGAGCAGTACTTC,CASSPGDRGKEQYF
NA,NA,TRBV11-3,TRBJ2-1,TGTGCCAGCAGCTACCGGGGAAATGAGCAGTTCTTC,CASSYRGNEQFF
NA,TRBD2,TRBV7-2,TRBJ2-1,TGTGCCAGCAGCTTAGGCGGGGGATACAATGAGCAGTTCTTC,CASSLGGGYNEQFF
NA,TRBD2,TRBV5-4,TRBJ2-7,TGTGCCAGCAGCTTGAGCGGGACCAACTCCTACGAGCAGTACTTC,CASSLSGTNSYEQYF
NA,NA,TRBV4-2,TRBJ1-4,TGTGCCAGCAGCCAAGATCAGCAGGTCTTGGAAAAACTGTTTTTT,CASSQDQQVLEKLFF
NA,TRBD1,TRBV6-6,TRBJ2-5,TGTGCCAGCAGTTACGTCTCCAGGGGGAGCGAGACCCAGTACTTC,CASSYVSRGSETQYF
NA,NA,TRBV10-3,TRBJ2-3,TGTGCCATCAGTGCGGGGTACACAGATACGCAGTATTTT,CAISAGYTDTQYF
NA,TRBD1,TRBV5-4,TRBJ2-7,TGTGCCAGCAGCCCGGACAGGGGCCGGGGCGAGCAGTACTTC,CASSPDRGRGEQYF
few,TRBD2,TRBV5-1,TRBJ2-1,TGCGCCAGCAGCTTAAGCGGGCTCGCGGGGGATGAGCAGTTCTTC,CASSLSGLAGDEQFF
NA,NA,TRBV7-3,TRBJ2-3,TGTGCCAGCAGCTTGGTAGCAGGGGATGCCCACAACATCGCAGATACGCAGTATTTT,CASSLVAGDAHNIADTQYF
NA,NA,TRBV10-3,TRBJ2-1,TGTGCCATGGCTAGGGAGAGCGGCCTCAATGAGCAGTTCTTC,CAMARESGLNEQFF